This T cell receptor beta chain is from a study of blood T cell repertoires in COVID-19. Looking at the study overall: The United States, Italy and Spain provided the acute and convalescent COVID-19 samples. Sources were T cells, B-cell-depleted T cells, or PBMCs; the material itself was cDNA or gDNA.

Trimming took off 1 base at V and 5 bases at J, with 23 bases between the two ends. This CDR3 is 18 amino acids long. Profiling relied on immunoSEQ multiplex PCR, and the TCRdb table lists in-frame clones only, not all of them. The table includes hundreds of thousands of clones, 80% to 90% detected once. Sequencing was performed on peripheral blood. The V call is TRBV23-1, the J call TRBJ1-1; weak D call: TRBD1 (5 bases). TRBV23-1 is an ORF for which the function is uncertain. This TCR was recovered from a woman aged 25-40 years with acute or convalescent COVID-19. The CDR3, as DNA: TGCGCCAGCAGTCAATTCGACCTGCGGGAAGGGGAGAGGACTGAAGCTTTCTTT. As protein: CASSQFDLREGERTEAFF.